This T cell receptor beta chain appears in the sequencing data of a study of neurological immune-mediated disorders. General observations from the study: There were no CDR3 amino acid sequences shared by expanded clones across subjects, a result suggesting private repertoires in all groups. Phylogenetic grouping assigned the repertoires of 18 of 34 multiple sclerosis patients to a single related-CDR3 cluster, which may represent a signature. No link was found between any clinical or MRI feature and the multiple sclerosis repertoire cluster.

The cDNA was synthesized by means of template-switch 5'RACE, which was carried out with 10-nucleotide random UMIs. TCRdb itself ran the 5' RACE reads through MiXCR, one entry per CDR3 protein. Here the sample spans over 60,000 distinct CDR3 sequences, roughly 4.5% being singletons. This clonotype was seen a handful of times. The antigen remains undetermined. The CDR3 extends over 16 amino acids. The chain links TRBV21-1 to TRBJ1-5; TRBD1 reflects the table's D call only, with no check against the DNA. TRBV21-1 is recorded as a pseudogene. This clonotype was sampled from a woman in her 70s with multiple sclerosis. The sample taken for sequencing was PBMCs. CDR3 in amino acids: CASSKYQGRSNQPQHF. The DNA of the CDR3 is TGTGCCAGCAGCAAATACCAGGGGCGAAGCAATCAGCCCCAGCATTTT.